This TCR beta chain appears in the sequencing data of a study of early T cells in non-severe SARS-CoV-2 infection. Overall study findings and caveats: VDJdb matching favored anti-spike CD8 responses, missing private and CD4 specificities.

This clonotype was counted ten times or more. No antigen is known for it. The CDR3 is made up of 17 amino acids. Germline CDR1 MGHRA, CDR2 YSYEKL. V dropped 0 bases and J dropped 4 bases, with 17 bases sitting between them. The TCR library protocol attached unique molecular identifiers to the individual cDNA molecules. In TCRdb, the 5' RACE reads were re-called with MiXCR into one record per CDR3 protein. The table includes approximately 120,000 distinct CDR3 sequences, more than 12% detected once. J is TRBJ2-3 and V is TRBV4-1, with D maybe TRBD2 (6 bases). The TCR comes from an adult who was a healthcare worker with PCR-confirmed SARS-CoV-2 infection or an uninfected control (not recorded which). The specimen was whole blood. CDR3 sequence reads: CASSQDLSLLAPDTQYF. For the CDR3, the DNA is TGCGCCAGCAGCCAAGATCTTTCGTTACTAGCTCCAGATACGCAGTATTTT.